Listed below are T cell receptor beta chains from one sample, sequenced in a study of T cell responses to AZD1222 COVID-19 vaccine. Clones were read by immunoSEQ multiplex PCR, and TCRdb kept only the in-frame ones, dropping some. The repertoire holds 150,000 to 200,000 clones, approximately 90% seen once, with about 24% in the top ten. This sample comprised peripheral blood, obtained 28 days after the second AZD1222 dose. All receptors derive from an adult who received the AZD1222 COVID-19 vaccine. CDR3s include the opening cysteine and the closing phenylalanine or tryptophan. D genes are given only for firm matches. Clone size is stated in some rows and not others, as once, few, many or a class when expanded.

V,size,D,J,CDR3,DNA
TRBV30,NA,NA,TRBJ1-2,CAWSVSDRSSKTF,TGTGCCTGGAGTGTCTCGGACCGATCCTCTAAGACCTTC
TRBV27,NA,NA,TRBJ1-2,CATREGRPYGYTF,TGTGCCACACGGGAGGGCCGCCCATATGGCTACACCTTC
TRBV7-9,once,NA,TRBJ1-1,CASSSQPRGRRYPEAFF,TGTGCCAGCAGCAGCCAACCGCGGGGCCGAAGATATCCTGAAGCTTTCTTT
TRBV7-2,NA,NA,TRBJ2-7,CASSLEQELLYEQYF,TGTGCCAGCAGCTTAGAACAGGAGTTACTCTACGAGCAGTACTTC
TRBV11-2,NA,NA,TRBJ2-3,CASSYGERTQYF,TGTGCCAGCAGCTACGGGGAGCGTACGCAGTATTTT
TRBV11-2,NA,NA,TRBJ2-6,CASSLGGTSGANVLTF,TGTGCCAGCAGCTTAGGTGGGACCTCTGGGGCCAACGTCCTGACTTTC
TRBV3-1/TRBV3-2,NA,NA,TRBJ2-7,CASSQSLLARREQYF,TGTGCCAGCAGCCAAAGTCTACTAGCAAGAAGAGAGCAGTACTTC
TRBV6-5,NA,NA,TRBJ2-5,CASSYGPQRTQYF,TGTGCCAGCAGTTACGGGCCCCAAAGGACCCAGTACTTC
TRBV9,NA,NA,TRBJ2-4,CASSASPSTENIQYF,TGTGCCAGCAGCGCTTCCCCCTCGACAGAAAACATTCAGTACTTC
TRBV28,NA,TRBD1,TRBJ1-2,CASSSRDRVFYGYTF,TGTGCCAGCAGTTCCCGGGACAGAGTTTTCTATGGCTACACCTTC
TRBV6-9,NA,NA,TRBJ2-2,CASSYHRADTGELFF,TGTGCCAGCAGTTACCACAGGGCCGACACCGGGGAGCTGTTTTTT
TRBV7-3,NA,NA,TRBJ2-5,CASSPRQNQETQYF,TGTGCCAGCAGCCCTCGACAGAATCAAGAGACCCAGTACTTC
TRBV19,NA,TRBD1,TRBJ1-2,CASSISVDRSYGYTF,TGTGCCAGTAGTATTTCTGTGGACAGGTCCTATGGCTACACCTTC
TRBV9,NA,TRBD2,TRBJ2-1,CASSVTSGSYNEQFF,TGTGCCAGCAGCGTCACTAGCGGCTCCTACAATGAGCAGTTCTTC
TRBV11-1,NA,NA,TRBJ2-5,CASTPKATVPKETQYF,TGTGCCAGCACTCCGAAGGCGACTGTTCCGAAAGAGACCCAGTACTTC
TRBV6-5,once,NA,TRBJ2-7,CASSGRFSSYEQYF,TGTGCCAGCTCCGGCCGTTTTAGCTCCTACGAGCAGTACTTC
TRBV4-2,NA,NA,TRBJ2-3,CASSQGTVTDTQYF,TGTGCCAGCAGCCAAGGGACAGTCACAGATACGCAGTATTTT
TRBV7-9,NA,TRBD1,TRBJ1-1,CASSPRNRGNTEAFF,TGTGCCAGCAGCCCCCGAAACAGGGGGAACACTGAAGCTTTCTTT
TRBV19,NA,NA,TRBJ2-7,CASSITGDEQYF,TGTGCCAGTAGTATAACCGGAGACGAGCAGTACTTC
TRBV28,NA,TRBD1,TRBJ1-2,CASSLYRSSRDRGTDTF,TGTGCCAGCAGCCTTTATCGATCATCCCGGGACAGGGGAACCGACACCTTC
TRBV11-2,NA,NA,TRBJ2-4,CASSLFEGGLAKNIQYF,TGTGCCAGCAGCTTATTTGAGGGAGGTTTAGCCAAAAACATTCAGTACTTC
TRBV7-9,NA,TRBD2,TRBJ2-1,CASSSRLAGGKNNEQFF,TGTGCCAGCAGCTCCCGGCTAGCGGGAGGGAAAAACAATGAGCAGTTCTTC
TRBV18,NA,NA,TRBJ2-1,CASSPLKETSYNEQFF,TGTGCCAGCTCACCACTTAAGGAGACATCCTACAATGAGCAGTTCTTC
TRBV19,NA,NA,TRBJ1-2,CASSPVPNRVDYGYTF,TGTGCCAGTAGTCCAGTGCCAAATCGAGTTGACTACGGCTACACCTTC
TRBV5-4,NA,TRBD1,TRBJ2-7,CASSLGQVREQYF,TGTGCCAGCAGCCTAGGACAGGTTCGGGAGCAGTACTTC
TRBV5-1,NA,TRBD2,TRBJ2-7,CASSPGTSEYEQYF,TGCGCCAGCAGCCCCGGGACTAGCGAGTACGAGCAGTACTTC
TRBV11-2,NA,NA,TRBJ1-2,CASSLGGGTIDYGYTF,TGTGCCAGCAGCTTGGGAGGAGGGACAATTGACTATGGCTACACCTTC
TRBV7-2,NA,TRBD1,TRBJ2-5,CASSSGGAGETQYF,TGTGCCAGCAGCTCAGGGGGCGCAGGGGAGACCCAGTACTTC
TRBV20-1,NA,NA,TRBJ1-1,CSASGSQVFF,TGCAGTGCCTCAGGTTCCCAAGTTTTCTTT
TRBV2,NA,TRBD1,TRBJ1-5,CASSDLTGNQPQHF,TGTGCCAGCAGTGACCTGACAGGGAATCAGCCCCAGCATTTT
TRBV19,NA,TRBD2,TRBJ2-7,CASSSRLAGGRVSYEQYF,TGTGCCAGTAGTTCCCGGCTAGCGGGAGGAAGGGTCTCCTACGAGCAGTACTTC
TRBV19,once,NA,TRBJ2-7,CASSLHIGILGAYEQYF,TGTGCCAGTAGTCTCCATATCGGGATTCTGGGGGCCTACGAGCAGTACTTC
TRBV28,NA,TRBD1,TRBJ1-2,CATLQGGTTNYGYTF,TGTGCCACCCTCCAGGGGGGCACCACTAACTATGGCTACACCTTC
TRBV19,NA,NA,TRBJ2-1,CASSIDPRKNEQFF,TGTGCCAGTAGTATAGATCCCCGGAAGAATGAGCAGTTCTTC
TRBV6-1,NA,NA,TRBJ1-4,CASSEARAPAAFNEKLFF,TGTGCCAGCAGTGAAGCAAGGGCCCCAGCAGCCTTTAATGAAAAACTGTTTTTT
TRBV4-2,NA,TRBD2,TRBJ2-2,CASSQDTSGESGELFF,TGTGCCAGCAGCCAAGATACTAGCGGAGAATCCGGGGAGCTGTTTTTT
TRBV18,NA,TRBD1,TRBJ2-7,CASSPRGQGTYEQYF,TGTGCCAGCTCACCACGGGGACAGGGGACCTACGAGCAGTACTTC
TRBV7-9,NA,TRBD1,TRBJ2-7,CASSPRDRDEQYF,TGTGCCAGCAGCCCCCGGGACAGGGACGAGCAGTACTTC
TRBV28,NA,NA,TRBJ1-2,CASSPGILNYGYTF,TGTGCCAGCAGCCCAGGGATTTTGAACTATGGCTACACCTTC
TRBV6-6,NA,NA,TRBJ2-7,CASSGTYVSYEQYF,TGTGCCAGCAGCGGGACTTACGTATCCTACGAGCAGTACTTC
TRBV6-5,NA,TRBD1,TRBJ1-1,CASSRQGASTEAFF,TGTGCCAGCAGCAGACAGGGGGCGAGTACTGAAGCTTTCTTT
TRBV30,NA,NA,TRBJ1-4,CAWSPGRTEKLFF,TGTGCCTGGAGCCCCGGGCGAACTGAAAAACTGTTTTTT
TRBV18,NA,NA,TRBJ2-7,CASSPGPEQYF,TGTGCCAGCTCACCGGGACCAGAGCAGTACTTC
TRBV5-8,few,TRBD2,TRBJ2-5,CASAKRRGLAGGATQYF,TGTGCCAGCGCCAAACGACGGGGGCTAGCGGGAGGGGCGACCCAGTACTTC
TRBV5-4,NA,NA,TRBJ2-5,CASSLSGVETQYF,TGTGCCAGCAGCTTGTCCGGGGTAGAGACCCAGTACTTC
TRBV28,few,NA,TRBJ1-4,CASSLSQVATNEKLFF,TGTGCCAGCAGTTTATCACAAGTTGCAACTAATGAAAAACTGTTTTTT
TRBV5-4,NA,NA,TRBJ2-2,CASSPKGQRTGELFF,TGTGCCAGCAGCCCAAAGGGACAACGCACCGGGGAGCTGTTTTTT
TRBV10-1,NA,NA,TRBJ1-5,CASSECIRVGNQPQHF,TGCGCCAGCAGTGAGTGTATCAGGGTAGGGAATCAGCCCCAGCATTTT
TRBV5-1,NA,NA,TRBJ2-2,CASSNTGELFF,TGCGCCAGCAGCAACACCGGGGAGCTGTTTTTT
TRBV11-3,NA,NA,TRBJ2-2,CASSLNTGELFF,TGTGCCAGCAGCCTAAACACCGGGGAGCTGTTTTTT
TRBV28,NA,NA,TRBJ1-1,CASSFNQGTNTEAFF,TGTGCCAGCAGCTTCAACCAGGGAACGAACACTGAAGCTTTCTTT
TRBV27,NA,TRBD2,TRBJ2-2,CASRLANTGELFF,TGTGCCAGTAGACTAGCTAACACCGGGGAGCTGTTTTTT
TRBV28,NA,NA,TRBJ2-6,CASSLSSGFGSGANVLTF,TGTGCCAGCAGTTTATCCTCGGGGTTTGGCTCTGGGGCCAACGTCCTGACTTTC
TRBV24-1,NA,NA,TRBJ2-3,CATSAPDSTDTQYF,TGTGCCACCAGTGCCCCTGACAGCACAGATACGCAGTATTTT
TRBV19,NA,TRBD1,TRBJ2-7,CASSKWTGDEYEQYF,TGTGCCAGTAGTAAATGGACAGGGGATGAGTACGAGCAGTACTTC